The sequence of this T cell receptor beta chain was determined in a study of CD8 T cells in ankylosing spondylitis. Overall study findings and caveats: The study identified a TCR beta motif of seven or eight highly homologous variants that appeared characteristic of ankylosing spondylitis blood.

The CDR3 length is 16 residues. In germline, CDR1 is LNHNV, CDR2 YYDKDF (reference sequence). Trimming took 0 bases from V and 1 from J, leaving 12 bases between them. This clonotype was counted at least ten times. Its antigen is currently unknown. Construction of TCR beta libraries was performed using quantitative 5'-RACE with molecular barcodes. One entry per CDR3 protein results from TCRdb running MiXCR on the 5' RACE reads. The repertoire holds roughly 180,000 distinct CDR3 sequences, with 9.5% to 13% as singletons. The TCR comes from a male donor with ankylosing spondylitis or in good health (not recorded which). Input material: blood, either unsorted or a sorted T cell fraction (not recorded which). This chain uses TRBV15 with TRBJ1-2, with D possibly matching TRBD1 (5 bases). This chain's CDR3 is CATSRDKGALNYGYTF. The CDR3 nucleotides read TGTGCCACCAGCAGAGATAAAGGGGCGCTTAACTATGGCTACACCTTC.